Shown below are 9 T cell receptor beta chains from a single sample sequenced in a study of blood T cell repertoires in COVID-19. Measured with immunoSEQ multiplex PCR; TCRdb has only the in-frame clones, and not every one. Of 79,000 or so clones detected, 70% to 90% appear once; the ten largest clones hold 15% to 20%. Input material: peripheral blood. The receptors derive from a human donor in a cohort sampled during active COVID-19.

J is TRBJ1-2 and V is TRBV5-1; 9 bases agree with TRBD1. The CDR3 spans 17 residues. The junction had 15 bases not matched to a gene; V was cut back by 5 bases and J by 4 bases. Germline CDR1 and CDR2: SGHRS and YFSETQ. In DNA form, the CDR3 reads TGCGCCAGCAGATCCGGGACAGGGCCCCTGAACGCCTATGGCTACACCTTC. It specifies CASRSGTGPLNAYGYTF.

This clone was found once. The J gene is TRBJ2-7, the V gene TRBV6-6; 9 nucleotides match TRBD2. The V gene end was trimmed by 7 bases and the J gene end by 6 bases; junction bases not matched to a gene: 10. Germline V lookup: CDR1 MNHNY, CDR2 SVGAGI (reference sequence). The CDR3 sequence is 14 residues long. The CDR3 region has the DNA TGTGCCAGCAAAGGGGCCCCGCGGGAGGGCGAGCAGTACTTC. Translation: CASKGAPREGEQYF.

The chain uses TRBV20-1 and TRBJ2-1; D is ambiguous. CDR1 and CDR2 (germline): DFQATT, SNEGSKA (reference sequence). V lost 5 bases and J 12 bases, leaving 14 bases between the germline ends. The length of the CDR3 is 11 residues. The chain's CDR3 is CSASQDTSQFF. For the CDR3, the DNA is TGCAGTGCTTCCCAAGACACTTCGCAGTTCTTC.

This chain joins TRBV4-1 and TRBJ2-2; 9 bases align to TRBD2. V shed 5 bases and J 2 bases; nucleotides not matched to a gene: 3. The V gene's germline CDR1 is MGHRA and CDR2 YSYEKL. The CDR3 is 15 amino acids. CDR3 sequence reads: CASSEGTSNTGELFF. CDR3 bases: TGCGCCAGCAGCGAGGGGACTAGCAACACCGGGGAGCTGTTTTTT.

This chain joins TRBV14 and TRBJ1-4; maybe TRBD1 (5 bases). V was trimmed by 4 bases and J by 0 bases, leaving 9 bases between them. The CDR3 loop spans 15 amino acids. The germline V gene has CDR1 SGHDN and CDR2 FVKESK. The CDR3 region has the DNA TGTGCCAGCAGCCCAACAGGTGCAACTAATGAAAAACTGTTTTTT. Protein sequence: CASSPTGATNEKLFF.

J is TRBJ1-4 and V is TRBV28, with D tentatively TRBD1 (6 bases). V was trimmed by 0 bases and J by 2 bases, leaving 10 bases between them. Germline V CDR1 and CDR2: MDHEN, SYDVKM. The CDR3 is made up of 16 amino acids. The CDR3 protein is CASSLWRQGTNEKLFF. The CDR3, as DNA: TGTGCCAGCAGTTTATGGAGGCAGGGGACTAATGAAAAACTGTTTTTT.

This clone has a handful of counts. V and J are TRBV3-1 (or the pseudogene TRBV3-2) and TRBJ1-1, with D possibly TRBD1 on 5 matching bases. The CDR3 contains 14 residues. V lost 5 bases to trimming and J lost 3 bases, with 13 bases between them. CDR1 and CDR2 from the germline V gene are LGHDT and YNNKEL (reference sequence). The CDR3 spells CASSTPGGYTEAFF. In DNA, the CDR3 is TGTGCCAGCAGCACCCCCGGGGGGTACACTGAAGCTTTCTTT.

The chain combines TRBV19 with TRBJ2-6, with 7 bases fitting TRBD2. The germline V gene encodes CDR1 LNHDA and CDR2 SQIVND (reference sequence). There are 16 residues in the CDR3. J was trimmed by 4 bases and V by 5 bases; bases with no gene match: 8. The CDR3 region is CASSEERTRGANVLTF. For the CDR3, the DNA is TGTGCCAGTAGTGAAGAACGGACTAGGGGGGCCAACGTCCTGACTTTC.

The chain joins TRBV7-2 to TRBJ1-2; TRBD1 matches 10 bases. CDR1 is SGHTA, CDR2 FQGNSA, per germline. This CDR3 comprises 15 residues. V shed 5 bases and J 8 bases; nucleotides not matched to a gene: 11. The CDR3 here is CASSRTLGQGSGYTF. The DNA for the CDR3 is TGTGCCAGCAGCCGCACGCTGGGACAGGGGAGCGGCTACACCTTC.